The source of this T cell receptor (beta chain) is a study of cytotoxic CD8 clonotypes in ibrutinib-treated CLL. Study-wide results and caveats: Ibrutinib response saw clonality rise, and progression saw it return toward baseline. In comparison with age-matched healthy donors, baseline clonality was higher and tracked circulating CD8+ T-cell counts.

In regard to this clone: Its antigen is as yet unknown.

With sequencing, the targeted depth ranged from 1 in 200,000 to 1 in 1 million T cells. The repertoire was sequenced with immunoSEQ multiplex PCR; TCRdb's copy has only in-frame clones and lacks some. Of around 310,000 clones listed, about 77% were seen once; the top ten hold over 6.5%. Germline values: CDR1 SNHLY, CDR2 FYNNEI. The CDR3 is 15 residues long. J lost 2 bases, V lost 6 bases, and 7 bases had no gene match. The origin of this receptor is a human donor with chronic lymphocytic leukemia. This chain uses TRBV2 with TRBJ2-5; 9 bases line up with TRBD2. Sequencing was performed on PBMCs, taken before ibrutinib treatment. The CDR3 is CASRPTSGSQETQYF. CDR3 nucleotides: TGTGCCAGCAGGCCGACTAGCGGATCACAAGAGACCCAGTACTTC. The full variable domain, its missing parts supplied by reference TRBV2 and TRBJ2-5, is EPEVTQTPSHQVTQMGQEVILRCVPISNHLYFYWYRQILGQKVEFLVSFYNNEISEKSEIFDDQFSVERPDGSNFTLKIRSTKLEDSAMYFCASRPTSGSQETQYFGPGTRLLVL.